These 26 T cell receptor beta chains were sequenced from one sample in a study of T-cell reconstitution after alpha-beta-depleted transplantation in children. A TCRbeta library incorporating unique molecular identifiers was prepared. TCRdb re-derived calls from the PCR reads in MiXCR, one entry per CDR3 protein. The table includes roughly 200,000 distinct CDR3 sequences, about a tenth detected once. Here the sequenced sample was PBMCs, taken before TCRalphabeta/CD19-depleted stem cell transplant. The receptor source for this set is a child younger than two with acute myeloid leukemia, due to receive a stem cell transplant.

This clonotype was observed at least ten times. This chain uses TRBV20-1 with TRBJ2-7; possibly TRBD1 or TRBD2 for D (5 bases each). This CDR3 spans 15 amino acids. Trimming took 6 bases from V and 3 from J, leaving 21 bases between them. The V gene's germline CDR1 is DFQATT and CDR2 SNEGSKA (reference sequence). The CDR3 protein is CSALPLLGENYEQYF. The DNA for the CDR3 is TGCAGTGCGCTCCCCCTGTTGGGGGAGAACTACGAGCAGTACTTC.

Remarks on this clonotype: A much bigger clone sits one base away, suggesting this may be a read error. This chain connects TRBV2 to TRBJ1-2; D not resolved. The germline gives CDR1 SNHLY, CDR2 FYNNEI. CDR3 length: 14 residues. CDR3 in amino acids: CASRPRTANYGDTF. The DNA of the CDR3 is TGTGCCAGCAGACCACGGACGGCTAACTATGGCGACACCTTC.

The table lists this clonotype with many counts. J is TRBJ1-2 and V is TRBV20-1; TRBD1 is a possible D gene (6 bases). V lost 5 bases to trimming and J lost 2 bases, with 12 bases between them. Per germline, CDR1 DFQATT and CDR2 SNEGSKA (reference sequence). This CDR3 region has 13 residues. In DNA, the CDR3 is TGCAGTGCTCCGTCGACAGGCAACTATGGCTACACCTTC. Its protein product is CSAPSTGNYGYTF.

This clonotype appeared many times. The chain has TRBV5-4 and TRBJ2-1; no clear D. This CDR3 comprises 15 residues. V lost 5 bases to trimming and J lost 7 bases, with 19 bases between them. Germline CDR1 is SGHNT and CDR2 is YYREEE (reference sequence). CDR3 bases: TGTGCCAGCAGTCTTGCGTATGAACTATTTAATGAGCAGTTCTTC. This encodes CASSLAYELFNEQFF.

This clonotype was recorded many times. In DNA form, the CDR3 reads TGTGCCAGCTCACCCCTCGACACAGGTTCAGATACGCAGTATTTT. This translates into CASSPLDTGSDTQYF. The V and J genes are TRBV18 and TRBJ2-3; the D gene is possibly TRBD1 (5 bases). The CDR3 has 15 amino acids. The germline V gene has CDR1 KGHSH and CDR2 LQKENI. V shed 3 bases and J shed 4 bases, with 14 bases lying between them.

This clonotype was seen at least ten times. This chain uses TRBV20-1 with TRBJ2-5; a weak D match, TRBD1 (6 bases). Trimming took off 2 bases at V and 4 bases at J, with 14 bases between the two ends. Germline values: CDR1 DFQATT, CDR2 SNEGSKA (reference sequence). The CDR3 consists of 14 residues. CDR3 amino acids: CSARRVAGAETQYF. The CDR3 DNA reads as TGCAGTGCTAGAAGGGTGGCAGGGGCAGAGACCCAGTACTTC.

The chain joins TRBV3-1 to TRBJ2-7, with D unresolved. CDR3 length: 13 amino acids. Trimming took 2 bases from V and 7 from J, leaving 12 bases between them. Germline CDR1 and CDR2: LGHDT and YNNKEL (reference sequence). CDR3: CASSQYLSREQYF. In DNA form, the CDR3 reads TGTGCCAGCAGCCAATATCTCTCCCGGGAGCAGTACTTC.

The CDR3 sequence: CSASTPSNTGELFF. The CDR3 DNA is TGCAGTGCTAGTACGCCCTCGAACACCGGGGAGCTGTTTTTT. J is TRBJ2-2 and V is TRBV20-1; D gene unclear. Between the trimmed V and J ends, which lost 3 bases and 0 bases, there was a span of 8 bases. Per the germline V gene, CDR1 is DFQATT and CDR2 is SNEGSKA (reference sequence). This CDR3 comprises 14 residues.

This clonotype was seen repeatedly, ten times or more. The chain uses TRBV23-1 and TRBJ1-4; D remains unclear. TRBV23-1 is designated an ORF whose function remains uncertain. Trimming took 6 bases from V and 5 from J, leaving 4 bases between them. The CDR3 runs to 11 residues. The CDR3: CASSPNEKLFF. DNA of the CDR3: TGCGCCAGCAGCCCAAATGAAAAACTGTTTTTT.

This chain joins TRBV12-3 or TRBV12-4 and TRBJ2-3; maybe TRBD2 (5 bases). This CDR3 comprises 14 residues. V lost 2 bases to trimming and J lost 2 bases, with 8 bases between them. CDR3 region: CASSLTRSTDTQYF. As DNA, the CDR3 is TGTGCCAGCAGTTTAACTAGGTCCACAGATACGCAGTATTTT.

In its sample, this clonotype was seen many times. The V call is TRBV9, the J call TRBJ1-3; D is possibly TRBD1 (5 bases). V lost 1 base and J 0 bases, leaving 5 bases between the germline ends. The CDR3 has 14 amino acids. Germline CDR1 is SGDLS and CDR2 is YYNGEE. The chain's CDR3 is CASSVQGSGNTIYF. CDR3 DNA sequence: TGTGCCAGCAGCGTACAGGGCTCTGGAAACACCATATATTTT. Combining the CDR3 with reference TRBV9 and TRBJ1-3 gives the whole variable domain DSGVTQTPKHLITATGQRVTLRCSPRSGDLSVYWYQQSLDQGLQFLIQYYNGEERAKGNILERFSAQQFPDLHSELNLSSLELGDSALYFCASSVQGSGNTIYFGEGSWLTVV.

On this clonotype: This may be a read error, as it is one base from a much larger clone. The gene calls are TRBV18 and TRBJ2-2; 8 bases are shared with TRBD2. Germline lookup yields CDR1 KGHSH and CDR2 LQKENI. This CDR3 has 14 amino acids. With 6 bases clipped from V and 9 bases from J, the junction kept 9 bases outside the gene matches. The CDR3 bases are TGTGCCAGCTCCGGGACTAGATGGACCCGGGAGCTGTTTTTT. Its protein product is CASSGTRWTRELFF.

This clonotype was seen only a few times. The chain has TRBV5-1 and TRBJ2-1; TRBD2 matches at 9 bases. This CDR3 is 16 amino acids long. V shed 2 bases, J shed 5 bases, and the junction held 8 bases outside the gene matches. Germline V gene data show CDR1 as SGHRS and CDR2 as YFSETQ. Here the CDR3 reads CASSLGSGGSDNEQFF. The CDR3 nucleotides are TGCGCCAGCAGCTTAGGCAGCGGGGGGTCTGACAATGAGCAGTTCTTC. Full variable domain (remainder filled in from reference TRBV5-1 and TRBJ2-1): KAGVTQTPRYLIKTRGQQVTLSCSPISGHRSVSWYQQTPGQGLQFLFEYFSETQRNKGNFPGRFSGRQFSNSRSEMNVSTLELGDSALYLCASSLGSGGSDNEQFFGPGTRLTVL.

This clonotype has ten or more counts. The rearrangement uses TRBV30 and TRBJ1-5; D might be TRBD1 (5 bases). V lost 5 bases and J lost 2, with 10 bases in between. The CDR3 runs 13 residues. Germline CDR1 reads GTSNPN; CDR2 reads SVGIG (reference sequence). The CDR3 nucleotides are TGTGCCTGGCGGGGCGATGGCAATCAGCCCCAGCATTTT. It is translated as CAWRGDGNQPQHF.

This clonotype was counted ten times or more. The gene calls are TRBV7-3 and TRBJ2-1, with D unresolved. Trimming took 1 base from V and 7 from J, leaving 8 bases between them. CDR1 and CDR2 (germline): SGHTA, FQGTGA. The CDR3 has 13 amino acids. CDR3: CASSLMAGNEQFF. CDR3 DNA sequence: TGTGCCAGCAGCTTAATGGCCGGGAATGAGCAGTTCTTC.

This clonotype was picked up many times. The CDR3 spells CATSDWASGRSYNEQFF. CDR3 DNA sequence: TGTGCCACCAGTGATTGGGCTAGCGGCCGATCCTACAATGAGCAGTTCTTC. The chain recombines TRBV24-1 with TRBJ2-1; 7 positions agree with TRBD2. V was clipped by 2 bases and J by 1 base; unmatched bases: 7. Germline-derived CDR1 and CDR2 are KGHDR and SFDVKD. This CDR3 is built from 17 residues.

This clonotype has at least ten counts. CDR3 nucleotides: TGTGCCATCAGTGTTATGTCGGGACAGGGTTACACCGGGGAGCTGTTTTTT. This encodes CAISVMSGQGYTGELFF. The chain has TRBV10-3 and TRBJ2-2; 9 bases match TRBD1. V shed 4 bases and J 3 bases; nucleotides not matched to a gene: 9. Germline assignment: CDR1 ENHRY and CDR2 SYGVKD. This CDR3 contains 17 residues.

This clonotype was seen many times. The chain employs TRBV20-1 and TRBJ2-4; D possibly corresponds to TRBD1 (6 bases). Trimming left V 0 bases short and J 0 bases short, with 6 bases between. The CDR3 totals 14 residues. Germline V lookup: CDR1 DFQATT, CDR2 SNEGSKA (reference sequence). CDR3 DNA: TGCAGTGCTAGAGAAGGGGGAGCCAAAAACATTCAGTACTTC. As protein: CSAREGGAKNIQYF.

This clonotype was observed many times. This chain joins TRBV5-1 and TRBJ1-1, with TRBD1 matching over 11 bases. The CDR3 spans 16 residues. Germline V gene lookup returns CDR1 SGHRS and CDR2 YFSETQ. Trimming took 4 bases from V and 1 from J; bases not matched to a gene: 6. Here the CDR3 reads CASSIRTGGQNTEAFF. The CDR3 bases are TGCGCCAGCAGCATCCGGACAGGGGGCCAGAACACTGAAGCTTTCTTT. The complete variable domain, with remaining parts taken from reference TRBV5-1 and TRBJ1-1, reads KAGVTQTPRYLIKTRGQQVTLSCSPISGHRSVSWYQQTPGQGLQFLFEYFSETQRNKGNFPGRFSGRQFSNSRSEMNVSTLELGDSALYLCASSIRTGGQNTEAFFGQGTRLTVV.

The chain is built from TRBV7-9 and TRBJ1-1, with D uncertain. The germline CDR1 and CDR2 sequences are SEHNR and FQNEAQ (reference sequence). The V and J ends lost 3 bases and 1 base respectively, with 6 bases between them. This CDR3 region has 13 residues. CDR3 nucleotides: TGTGCCAGCAGCTTGACACAGAACACTGAAGCTTTCTTT. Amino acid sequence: CASSLTQNTEAFF.

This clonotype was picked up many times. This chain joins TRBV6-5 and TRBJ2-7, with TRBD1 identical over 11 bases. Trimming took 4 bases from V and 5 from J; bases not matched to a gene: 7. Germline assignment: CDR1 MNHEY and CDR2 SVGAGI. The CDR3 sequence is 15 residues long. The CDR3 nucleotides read TGTGCCAGCAGTTCCCCGGGACAGGGGGTCCACGAGCAGTACTTC. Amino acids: CASSSPGQGVHEQYF.

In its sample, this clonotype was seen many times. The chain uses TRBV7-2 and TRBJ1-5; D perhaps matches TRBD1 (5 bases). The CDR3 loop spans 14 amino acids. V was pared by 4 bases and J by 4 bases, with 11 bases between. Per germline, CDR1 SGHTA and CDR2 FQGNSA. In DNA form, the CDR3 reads TGTGCCAGCAGCTCGAATGGGGGTAATCAGCCCCAGCATTTT. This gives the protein CASSSNGGNQPQHF. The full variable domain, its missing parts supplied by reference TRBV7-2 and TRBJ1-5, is GAGVSQSPSNKVTEKGKDVELRCDPISGHTALYWYRQSLGQGLEFLIYFQGNSAPDKSGLPSDRFSAERTGGSVSTLTIQRTQQEDSAVYLCASSSNGGNQPQHFGDGTRLSIL.

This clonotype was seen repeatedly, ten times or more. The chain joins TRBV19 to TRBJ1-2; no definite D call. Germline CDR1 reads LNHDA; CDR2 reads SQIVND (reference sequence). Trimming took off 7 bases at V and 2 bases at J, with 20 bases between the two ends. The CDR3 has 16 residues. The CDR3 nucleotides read TGTGCCAGTACCCCCTTCATCGATACTTTCAACTATGGCTACACCTTC. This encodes CASTPFIDTFNYGYTF.

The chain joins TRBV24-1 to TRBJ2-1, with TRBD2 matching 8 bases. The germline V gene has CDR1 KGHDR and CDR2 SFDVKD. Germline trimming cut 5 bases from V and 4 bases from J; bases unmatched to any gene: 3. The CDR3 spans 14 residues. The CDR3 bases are TGTGCCACCAGTGCAGCGGGAGAATACAATGAGCAGTTCTTC. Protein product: CATSAAGEYNEQFF.

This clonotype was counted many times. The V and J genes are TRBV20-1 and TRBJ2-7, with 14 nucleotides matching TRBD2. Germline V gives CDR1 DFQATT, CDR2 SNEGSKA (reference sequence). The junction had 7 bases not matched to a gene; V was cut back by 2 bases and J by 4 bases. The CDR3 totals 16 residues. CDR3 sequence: CSARRRTSGRSYEQYF. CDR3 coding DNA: TGCAGTGCTAGACGCCGGACTAGCGGGAGGTCGTACGAGCAGTACTTC.

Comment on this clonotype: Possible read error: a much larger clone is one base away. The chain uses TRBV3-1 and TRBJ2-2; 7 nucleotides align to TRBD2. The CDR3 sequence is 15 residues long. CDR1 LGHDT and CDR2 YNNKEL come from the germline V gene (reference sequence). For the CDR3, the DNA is TGTGCCAGCAGCCAAGTTCGCAGCCCGAGCGGGAAGCTGTTTTTT. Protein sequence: CASSQVRSPSGKLFF.